This T cell receptor (beta chain) was sequenced in a study of blood T cell repertoires in COVID-19 (dated by TCRdb to the early 2020s). In terms of the full investigation: Samples from collaborators originated in the United States, Italy and Spain and spanned both the acute and convalescent phases of COVID-19. The material from the prospective study consisted of cDNA or gDNA derived from T cells, B-cell-depleted T cells, or PBMCs. Deeply sampled blood TCRbeta repertoires from subjects exposed to, actively infected with, or recovered from COVID-19 were included in the dataset. A freely available public database, intended as a resource for researchers studying the immune response to SARS-CoV-2, is where the repertoires were released. The samples were drawn from the first 160 participants of the ongoing ImmuneRACE study and from over a thousand subjects provided by 6 global collaborators. The sample metadata nearly always contained a de-identified subject ID, COVID-19 status, age in years and sex. HLA class I and class II types, where available, came from metadata supplied by the sample provider rather than from assay-based typing.

Points the paper makes about the study in general: The amount of clinical and demographic metadata varied by source and participant and was provided uncurated.

One collaborating source in Seattle enrolled patients while the patients were actively infected and followed the patients over time throughout the course of disease. Each collaborating institution followed its own protocols to collect whole blood in K2EDTA tubes. Collaborator samples were shipped for TCRbeta analysis as frozen whole blood, isolated PBMCs, or DNA extracted from either sample type. Reading the germline V gene (reference sequence) gives CDR1 PRHDT and CDR2 FYEKMQ. There are 17 amino acids in the CDR3, from cysteine to phenylalanine inclusive. The kept DNA is CDR3 alone, 51 bases in frame from the first base. A distance of 21 bases separates the germline ends of V and J, which lose 5 bases and 4 bases respectively. A word on this clone: No cognate antigen has been identified for it. No per-base quality is available; no much larger clone lies one base away.

TCRbeta CDR3 regions were amplified from genomic DNA by means of the immunoSEQ Assay, a bias-controlled multiplex PCR. As for the authors' bioinformatics: The number of nucleated cells in each sample was estimated by amplification of reference gene primers within the assay. To quantify the absolute abundance of each unique TCRbeta CDR3 rearrangement, sequence reads were collapsed and filtered. For each sample, productive Simpson clonality was calculated as the square root of Simpson's diversity index across productive rearrangements. TCRdb holds this immuneACCESS table with in-frame rearrangements only. Some clones are missing; in checked studies, unresolved V genes explain under half, and the rest has no known cause. V and J calls and clone size are as listed in that table; D and trimming were resolved from the DNA. This sample is represented by about 420,000 clones; over 85% of them were singletons. The ten largest clonotypes hold about 0.91% of the sample.

Here the chain combines TRBV13 and TRBJ2-1, and possibly TRBD2, on 6 matching bases. The origin of this receptor is a man between 18 and 35 years old with COVID-19, enrolled during active disease. Sample: peripheral blood. The nucleotides read TGTGCCAGCAGCATCAGACCAGCCCGGGGGAGGTACAATGAGCAGTTCTTC. This codes for CASSIRPARGRYNEQFF. Reference TRBV13 and TRBJ2-1 genes cover what lies past the CDR3, so the full variable domain is AAGVIQSPRHLIKEKRETATLKCYPIPRHDTVYWYQQGPGQDPQFLISFYEKMQSDKGSIPDRFSAQQFSDYHSELNMSSLELGDSALYFCASSIRPARGRYNEQFFGPGTRLTVL.